The present T cell receptor beta chain was sequenced within a study of lymphopenia after photon versus proton radiotherapy. Concerning this clone: Its specificity is unknown. One end of the junction is discordant with germline, which a read error may explain.

Measured with immunoSEQ multiplex PCR; TCRdb has only the in-frame clones, and not every one. The sample includes 150,000 to 200,000 clones, 80% to 90% of them seen just once. General study findings and limits: Post-nadir TCR diversity decline inversely tracked overall survival among those who died. Oligoclonal CD8+ Temra expansion after nadir drove photon patients' diversity drop.

The clonotype was recovered from a man aged 45 to 65 with gastric cancer. Specimen: peripheral blood, collected from a patient treated with photon-based radiotherapy.

The CDR3 reads CASSVGLKTEAFF. CDR3 sequence (DNA): TGTGCCAGCAGCGTAGGACTGAAGACTGAAGCTTTCTTT. The chain employs TRBV9 and TRBJ1-1; D unclear. The germline CDR1 and CDR2 sequences are SGDLS and YYNGEE. The CDR3 is made up of 13 amino acids.